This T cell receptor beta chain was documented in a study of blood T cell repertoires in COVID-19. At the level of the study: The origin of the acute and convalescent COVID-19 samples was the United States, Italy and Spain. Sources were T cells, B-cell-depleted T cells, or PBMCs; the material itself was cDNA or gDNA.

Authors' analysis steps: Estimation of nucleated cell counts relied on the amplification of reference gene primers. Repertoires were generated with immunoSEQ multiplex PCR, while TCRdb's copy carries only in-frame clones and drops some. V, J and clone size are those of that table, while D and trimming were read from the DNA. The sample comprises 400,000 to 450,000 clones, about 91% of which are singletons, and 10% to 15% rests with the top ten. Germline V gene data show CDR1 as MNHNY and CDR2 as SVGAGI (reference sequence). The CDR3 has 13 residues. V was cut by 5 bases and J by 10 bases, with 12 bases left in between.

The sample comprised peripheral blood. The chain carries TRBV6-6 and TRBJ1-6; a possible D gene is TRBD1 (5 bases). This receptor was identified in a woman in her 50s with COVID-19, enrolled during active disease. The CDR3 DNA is TGTGCCAGCAGTCTCAGGGATTACTCACCCCTCCACTTT. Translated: CASSLRDYSPLHF.